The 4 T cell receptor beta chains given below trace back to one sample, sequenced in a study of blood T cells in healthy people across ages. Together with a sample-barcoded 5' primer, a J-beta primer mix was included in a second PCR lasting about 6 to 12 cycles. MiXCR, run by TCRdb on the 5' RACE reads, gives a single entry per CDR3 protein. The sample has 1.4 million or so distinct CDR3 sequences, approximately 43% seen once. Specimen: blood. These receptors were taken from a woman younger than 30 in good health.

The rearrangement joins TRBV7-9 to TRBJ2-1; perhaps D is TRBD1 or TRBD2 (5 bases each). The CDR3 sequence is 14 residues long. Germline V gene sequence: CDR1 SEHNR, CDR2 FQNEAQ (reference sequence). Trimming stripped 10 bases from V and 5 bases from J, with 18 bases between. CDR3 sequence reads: CATKGSFTHNEQFF. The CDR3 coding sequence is TGTGCCACCAAGGGGAGTTTCACCCACAATGAGCAGTTCTTC.

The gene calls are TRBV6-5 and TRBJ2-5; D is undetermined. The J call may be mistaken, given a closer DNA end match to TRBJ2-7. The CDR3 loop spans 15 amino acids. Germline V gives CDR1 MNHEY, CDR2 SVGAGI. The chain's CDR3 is CASSYGLVETYEQYF. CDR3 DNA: TGTGCCAGCAGTTACGGCCTAGTAGAAACCTACGAGCAGTACTTC.

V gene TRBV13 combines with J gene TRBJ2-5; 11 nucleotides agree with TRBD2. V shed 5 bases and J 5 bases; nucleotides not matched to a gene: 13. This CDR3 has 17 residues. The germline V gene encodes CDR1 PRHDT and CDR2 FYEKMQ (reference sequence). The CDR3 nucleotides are TGTGCCAGCAGCGCGGCCCATCTAGCGGGGGGTCTTGAGACCCAGTACTTC. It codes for CASSAAHLAGGLETQYF.

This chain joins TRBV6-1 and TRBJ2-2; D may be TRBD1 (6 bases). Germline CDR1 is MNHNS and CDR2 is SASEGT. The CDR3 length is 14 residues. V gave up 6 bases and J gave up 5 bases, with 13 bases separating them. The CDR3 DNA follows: TGTGCCAGCAGGATACAGGGTGGAACCGGGGAGCTGTTTTTT. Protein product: CASRIQGGTGELFF.